The clone carrying this TCR beta chain was counted only a few times. The record originates from a study of blood T cell repertoires in COVID-19. The wider study: Nucleic acid was either cDNA or gDNA, and it came from T cells, B-cell-depleted T cells, or PBMCs.

The V end lost 1 base, the J end lost 10 bases, and 14 bases lay between the germline ends. The CDR3 is 15 amino acids. Germline CDR1 is SGHTA and CDR2 is FQGTGA. In the original processing: Estimates of nucleated cell counts were drawn from the amplification of reference gene primers. Generated by immunoSEQ multiplex PCR, the TCRdb table keeps only in-frame clones and is missing some. Clone size and V and J calls were adopted from that table, with D and trimming inferred from the DNA. The sample gives tens of thousands of clones, more than 80% of which show up once; approximately 1.5% is in the top ten.

This TCR derives from a man aged 60 to 75 with acute or convalescent COVID-19. The source material was peripheral blood. The chain has TRBV7-3 and TRBJ1-6; the D is unclear. The CDR3 coding sequence is TGTGCCAGCAGCTTAAGGCTGGGAGAGGGATCACCCCTCCACTTT. It translates to CASSLRLGEGSPLHF.